What follows are 4 T cell receptor beta chains derived from one specimen sequenced in a study of type 1 regulatory T cells. TCRdb passed the reads through MiXCR, listing each CDR3 protein once. Counted here are about 100,000 distinct CDR3 sequences, 31% occurring once; the ten biggest clones make up roughly 2.4%. The specimen sequenced was CD4+ T cells, either the whole sample or a sorted fraction (not recorded which). Receptor source: a human donor in good health.

The rearrangement links TRBV18 to TRBJ2-5; 10 bases match TRBD1. Trimming removed 3 bases from V and 5 bases from J; junction bases left unmatched: 6. The CDR3 is 15 amino acids. Germline-derived CDR1 and CDR2 are KGHSH and LQKENI. The CDR3 nucleotides read TGTGCCAGCTCACCTAGGACAGGGGGTGAGGAGACCCAGTACTTC. Its protein product is CASSPRTGGEETQYF.

This clonotype showed up just once. The chain is built from TRBV7-3 and TRBJ2-1; 9 bases are a match to TRBD2. After removal of 3 bases from V and 6 bases from J, the junction contained 6 bases not matched to a gene. Germline V gene lookup returns CDR1 SGHTA and CDR2 FQGTGA. This CDR3 region has 15 residues. The CDR3: CASSFSGRVSNEQFF. The CDR3 nucleotides read TGTGCCAGCAGCTTTAGCGGGAGAGTTAGCAATGAGCAGTTCTTC.

The rearrangement joins TRBV5-6 to TRBJ2-3; 10 positions agree with TRBD2. Germline V CDR1 and CDR2: SGHDT, YYEEEE. Trimming cost V 0 bases and J 6 bases; bases outside gene matches: 4. The CDR3 contains 15 residues. CDR3 protein: CASSLELAGLDTQYF. Written as DNA, the CDR3 is TGTGCCAGCAGCTTGGAACTAGCGGGACTTGATACGCAGTATTTT.

The genes are TRBV5-5 and TRBJ2-1; no clear D gene. CDR1 and CDR2 (germline): SGHKS, YYEKEE (reference sequence). This CDR3 spans 11 amino acids. Deletions cut 4 bases from V and 7 bases from J, with 6 bases between. CDR3 amino acids: CASSNPNEQFF. DNA of the CDR3: TGTGCCAGCAGCAACCCGAATGAGCAGTTCTTC.